This T cell receptor beta chain was identified in a study of Graves' ophthalmopathy and Graves' hyperthyroidism (dated by TCRdb to 2016 to 2018). Background for the entire study: Peripheral blood samples were taken at the time of initial diagnosis, before any treatment was given. To explore V-J signatures that separate ophthalmopathy from hyperthyroidism, a discovery set of approximately 100 patients was enrolled, consisting of fewer than 45 with ophthalmopathy and roughly 60 with stable hyperthyroidism. In total, approximately 140 blood samples were TCR-sequenced: fewer than 50 ophthalmopathy, under 80 hyperthyroidism and approximately 17 hyperthyroidism-to-ophthalmopathy patients. An independent validation cohort was composed of 18 hyperthyroidism patients and around 16 patients who later progressed from hyperthyroidism to ophthalmopathy. Once sampling was done, hyperthyroidism patients were given methimazole at a starting dose of 30 mg daily, while ophthalmopathy patients were given high-dose intravenous methylprednisolone. TCR beta repertoire signatures were used to distinguish Graves' ophthalmopathy from Graves' hyperthyroidism and to predict progression to ophthalmopathy. In over 5 hyperthyroidism patients, the T-cell repertoire of thyroid tissue was compared with the T-cell repertoire of blood.

This clonotype showed up many times. No cognate antigen has been identified for it. The junction differs from germline at one of its ends, possibly a read error. Summary of the overall study and its limitations: In validation, the model predicted ophthalmopathy progression with 70.59% sensitivity and around 72% specificity; eleven to twelve predicted patients were CT-confirmed with GO in a median of approximately 6.5 months. Most of the expanded thyroid clonotypes with a frequency above 0.001 were also detected in blood, and it was suggested that the thyroid immune response may be reflected by blood repertoires. In cross-validation, the 13-signature model distinguished ophthalmopathy from stable hyperthyroidism with more than 85% sensitivity and roughly 84% specificity, while in the test set the corresponding values were approximately 79% and 70%. Sample size was not predetermined statistically, and investigators were not blinded to group allocation.

Looking up the germline V gene yields CDR1 SGHDN and CDR2 FVKESK. Its CDR3 holds 14 amino acids, cysteine through phenylalanine. Here the CDR3 DNA is all that survives: 42 bases in frame from base 1. TCR beta CDR3 regions were amplified from RNA transcripts for repertoire sequencing. The first round of RT-PCR was done with HTBI primers and the Qiagen OneStep RT-PCR kit, and was followed by a second round of multiplex PCR, then size selection and purification. Libraries were sequenced on an Illumina HiSeq2000 using paired-end 100 bp reads. The paper's processing steps were these. Reads were processed with SOAPnuke, discarding reads with adapters, uncalled bases, mean Phred below 15, or no exact constant-primer or identifier match. High-quality paired reads were merged with COPE v1.2.5. Unique nucleotide sequences were defined as clonotypes and aligned to IMGT TRB V, D and J references using MiTCR v1.1. The analysis was limited to V-J combinations with a frequency above 0.0001, which together covered more than 99% of repertoires. A TCR clonal expansion and chaos score per V-J combination was defined as the ratio of F50 clonal expansion to chaos observed in the TCRdist matrix. Features were reduced by Welch's t-statistics and random forest to roughly 14 V-J combinations, which fed a naive Bayes classifier. Thyroid-blood repertoire similarity was quantified with the Morisita-Horn index. TCRdb reran the public reads through fastp at Q25 and MiXCR, keeping productive beta chains. Each CDR3 protein appears once, grouped with its most common genes and DNA. TCRdb's processing, not the study's, gives the V and J calls here. This sample has hundreds of thousands of distinct CDR3 sequences in its table, and about two fifths of those were observed once. The top ten clonotypes cover about 3.3% of the sample.

Ophthalmopathy patients had moderately to severely active disease, Clinical Activity Score of at least 3, NOSPECS grade of at least 4, and disease duration under 3 months. Patients were excluded if they had other autoimmune diseases, uncontrolled infections, pregnancy or lactation. Clinical symptoms, serum thyroxine, TRAb, thyroid ultrasound and orbital computed tomography were used for diagnosis. Using Ficoll-Paque density gradient centrifugation, PBMCs were isolated from about 9.2 ml of fresh peripheral blood. Trizol reagent was used to extract the total RNA, and its quality was then checked on an Agilent 2100 Bioanalyzer.

Sample: peripheral blood. The V gene is TRBV14 and the J gene is TRBJ2-5; 12 bases in the middle match TRBD2. This clonotype was sampled from an adult man with Graves' ophthalmopathy. The encoded CDR3 is CASSLRTSGTKVLF. The base sequence is TGTGCCAGCAGCCTTCGGACTAGCGGGACCAAAGTACTCTTC.